Reported below is one T cell receptor (beta chain). The antigen is not known. V lost 3 bases to trimming and J lost 7 bases; unmatched junction nucleotides: 1. CDR1 and CDR2 from the germline V gene are MNHEY and SMNVEV (reference sequence). The CDR3 contains 13 residues. This sample was taken from a study of PD-1 blockade in mismatch repair-deficient tumors. Points from the study as a whole: All three positive peptides came from frameshift mutations, yielding around 150 blood TCRs. After pembrolizumab, tumor-resident clones rose rapidly, then generally contracted before radiologic responses.

Time point defined: approximately 11-day in vitro stimulation with candidate neoantigen peptide 7. A roughly 11-day in vitro culture was run per each of roughly seven reactive peptides. The protocol was immunoSEQ multiplex PCR, while the TCRdb copy is restricted to in-frame clones and leaves out a portion. The table shows some 10,000 clones, with approximately 88% occurring only once. This specimen was cells cultured in vitro, taken from a patient treated with pembrolizumab. V and J are TRBV27 and TRBJ2-1, with 9 bases fitting TRBD1. The receptor was isolated from an adult with mismatch repair-deficient cancer. The CDR3 nucleotides are TGTGCCAGCAGTTTGGACAGGGGAAATGAGCAGTTCTTC. Translated: CASSLDRGNEQFF.